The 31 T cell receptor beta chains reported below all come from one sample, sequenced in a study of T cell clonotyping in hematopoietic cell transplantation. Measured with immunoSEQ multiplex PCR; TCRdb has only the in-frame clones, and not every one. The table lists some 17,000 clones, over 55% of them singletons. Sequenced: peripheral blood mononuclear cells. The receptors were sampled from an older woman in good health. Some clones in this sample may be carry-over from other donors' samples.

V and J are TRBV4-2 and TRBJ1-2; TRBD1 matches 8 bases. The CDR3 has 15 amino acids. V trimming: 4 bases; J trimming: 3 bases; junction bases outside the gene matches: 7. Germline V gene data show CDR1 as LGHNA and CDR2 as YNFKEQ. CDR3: CASSRIQGADYGYTF. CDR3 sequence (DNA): TGTGCCAGCAGCCGGATTCAGGGGGCAGACTATGGCTACACCTTC.

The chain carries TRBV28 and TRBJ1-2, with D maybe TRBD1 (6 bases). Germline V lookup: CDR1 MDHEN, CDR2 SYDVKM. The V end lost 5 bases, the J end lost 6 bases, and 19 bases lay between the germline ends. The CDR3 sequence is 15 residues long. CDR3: CASSAGGAHDNGYTF. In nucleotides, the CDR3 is TGTGCCAGCAGTGCCGGGGGGGCGCACGATAATGGCTACACCTTC.

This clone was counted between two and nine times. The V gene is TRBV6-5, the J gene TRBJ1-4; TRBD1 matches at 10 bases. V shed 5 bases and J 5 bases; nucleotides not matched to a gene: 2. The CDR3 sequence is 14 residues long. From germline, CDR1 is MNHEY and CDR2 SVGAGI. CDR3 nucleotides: TGTGCCAGCAGTCGGACAGGGGGAAATGAAAAACTGTTTTTT. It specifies CASSRTGGNEKLFF.

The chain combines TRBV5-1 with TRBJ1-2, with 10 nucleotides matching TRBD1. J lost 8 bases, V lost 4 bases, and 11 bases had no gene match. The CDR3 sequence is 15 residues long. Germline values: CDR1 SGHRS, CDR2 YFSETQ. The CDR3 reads CASSKLDRGPVGYTF. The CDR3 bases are TGCGCCAGCAGCAAGCTCGACAGGGGGCCGGTGGGCTACACCTTC.

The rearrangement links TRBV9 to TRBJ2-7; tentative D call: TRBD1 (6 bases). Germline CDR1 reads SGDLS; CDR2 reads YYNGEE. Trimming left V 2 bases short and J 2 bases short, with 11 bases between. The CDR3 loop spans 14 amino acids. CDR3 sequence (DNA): TGTGCCAGCAGCGTGACAGGCCGTACCTACGAGCAGTACTTC. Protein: CASSVTGRTYEQYF.

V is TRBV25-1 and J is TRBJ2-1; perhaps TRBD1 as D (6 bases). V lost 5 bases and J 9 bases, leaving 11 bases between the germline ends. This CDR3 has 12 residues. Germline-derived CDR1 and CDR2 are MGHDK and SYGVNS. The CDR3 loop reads CASSTTGPEQFF. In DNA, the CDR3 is TGTGCCAGCAGTACCACAGGGCCTGAGCAGTTCTTC.

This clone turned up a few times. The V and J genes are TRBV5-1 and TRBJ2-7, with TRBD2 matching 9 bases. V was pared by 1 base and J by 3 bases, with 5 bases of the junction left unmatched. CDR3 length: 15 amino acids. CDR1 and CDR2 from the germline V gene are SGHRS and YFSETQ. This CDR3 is CASSLSSGSGYEQYF. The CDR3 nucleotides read TGCGCCAGCAGCTTGAGTAGCGGGAGCGGCTACGAGCAGTACTTC.

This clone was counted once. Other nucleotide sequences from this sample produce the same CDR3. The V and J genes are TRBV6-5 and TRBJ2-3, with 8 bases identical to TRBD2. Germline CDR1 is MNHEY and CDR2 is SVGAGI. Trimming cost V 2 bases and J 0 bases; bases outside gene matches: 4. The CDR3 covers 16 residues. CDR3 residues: CASSYRGGTSTDTQYF. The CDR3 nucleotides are TGTGCCAGCAGTTACCGGGGGGGGACTAGCACAGATACGCAGTATTTT.

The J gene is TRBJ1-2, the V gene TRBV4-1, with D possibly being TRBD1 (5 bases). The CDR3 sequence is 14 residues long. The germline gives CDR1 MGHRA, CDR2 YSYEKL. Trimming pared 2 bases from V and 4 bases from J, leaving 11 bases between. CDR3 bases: TGCGCCAGCAGCCAACCGGGGCTCGGCTATGGCTACACCTTC. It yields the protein CASSQPGLGYGYTF.

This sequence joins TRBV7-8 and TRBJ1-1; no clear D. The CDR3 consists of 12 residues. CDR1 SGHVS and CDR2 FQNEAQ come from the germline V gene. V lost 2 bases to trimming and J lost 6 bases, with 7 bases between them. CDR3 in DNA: TGTGCCAGCAGCTTAATCCGGTCTGAAGCTTTCTTT. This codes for CASSLIRSEAFF.

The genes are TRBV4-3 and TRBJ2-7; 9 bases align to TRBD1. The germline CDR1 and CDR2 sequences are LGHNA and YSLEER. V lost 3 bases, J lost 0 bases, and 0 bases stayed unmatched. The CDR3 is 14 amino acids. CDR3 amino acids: CASSQDRGSYEQYF. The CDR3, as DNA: TGCGCCAGCAGCCAGGACAGGGGCTCCTACGAGCAGTACTTC.

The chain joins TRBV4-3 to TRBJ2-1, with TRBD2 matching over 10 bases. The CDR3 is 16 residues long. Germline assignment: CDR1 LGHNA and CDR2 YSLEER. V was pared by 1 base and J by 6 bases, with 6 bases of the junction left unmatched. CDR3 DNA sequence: TGCGCCAGCAGCCAAGGCCCTAGCGGGGGAGTCAATGAGCAGTTCTTC. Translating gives CASSQGPSGGVNEQFF.

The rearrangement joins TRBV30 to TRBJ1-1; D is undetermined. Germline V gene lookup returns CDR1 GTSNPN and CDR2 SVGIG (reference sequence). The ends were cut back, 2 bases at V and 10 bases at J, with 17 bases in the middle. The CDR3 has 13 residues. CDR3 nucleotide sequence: TGTGCCTGGAGTCGCGCCCTCGGGTGGGGAGCTTTCTTT. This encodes CAWSRALGWGAFF.

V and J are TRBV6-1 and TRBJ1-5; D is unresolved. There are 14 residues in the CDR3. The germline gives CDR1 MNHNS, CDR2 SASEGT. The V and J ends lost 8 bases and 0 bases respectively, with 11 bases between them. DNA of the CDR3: TGTGCCAGCCAGAGAAGCGGTAGCAATCAGCCCCAGCATTTT. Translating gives CASQRSGSNQPQHF.

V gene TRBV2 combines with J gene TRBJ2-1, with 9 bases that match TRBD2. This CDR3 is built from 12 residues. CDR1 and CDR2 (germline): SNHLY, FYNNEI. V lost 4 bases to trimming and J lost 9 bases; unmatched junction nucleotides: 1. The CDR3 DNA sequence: TGTGCCAGCAGTGGACTAGCGGTTGAGCAGTTCTTC. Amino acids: CASSGLAVEQFF.

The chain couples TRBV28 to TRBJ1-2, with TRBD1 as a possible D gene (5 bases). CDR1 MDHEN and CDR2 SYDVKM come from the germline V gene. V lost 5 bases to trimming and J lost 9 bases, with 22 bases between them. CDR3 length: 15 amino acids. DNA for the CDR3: TGTGCCAGCAGTCTATCCGGGACGGCGGGGAGGAGCTACACCTTC. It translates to CASSLSGTAGRSYTF.

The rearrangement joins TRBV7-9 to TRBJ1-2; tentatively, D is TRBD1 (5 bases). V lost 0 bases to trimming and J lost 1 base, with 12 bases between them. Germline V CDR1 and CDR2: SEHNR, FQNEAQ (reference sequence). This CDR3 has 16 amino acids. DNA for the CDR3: TGTGCCAGCAGCTTAGCGCCTCGGACACATAACTATGGCTACACCTTC. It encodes CASSLAPRTHNYGYTF.

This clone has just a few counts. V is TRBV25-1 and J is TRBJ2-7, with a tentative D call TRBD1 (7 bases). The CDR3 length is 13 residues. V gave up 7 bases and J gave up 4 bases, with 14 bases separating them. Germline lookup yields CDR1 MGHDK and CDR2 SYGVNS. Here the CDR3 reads CASTPGGSYEQYF. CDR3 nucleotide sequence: TGTGCCAGCACCCCAGGGGGGAGTTACGAGCAGTACTTC.

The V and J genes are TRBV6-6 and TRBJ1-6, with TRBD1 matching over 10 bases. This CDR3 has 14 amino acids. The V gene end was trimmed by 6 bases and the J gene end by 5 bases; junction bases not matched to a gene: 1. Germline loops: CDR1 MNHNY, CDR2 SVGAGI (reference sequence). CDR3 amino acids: CASRDRGNNSPLHF. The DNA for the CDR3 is TGTGCCAGCAGGGACAGGGGGAATAATTCACCCCTCCACTTT.

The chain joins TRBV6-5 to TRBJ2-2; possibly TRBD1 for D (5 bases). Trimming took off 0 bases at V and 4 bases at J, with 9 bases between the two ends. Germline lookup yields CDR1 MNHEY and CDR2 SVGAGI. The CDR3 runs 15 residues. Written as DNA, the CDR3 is TGTGCCAGCAGTTACTCTATGGGGCCCACCGGGGAGCTGTTTTTT. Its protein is CASSYSMGPTGELFF.

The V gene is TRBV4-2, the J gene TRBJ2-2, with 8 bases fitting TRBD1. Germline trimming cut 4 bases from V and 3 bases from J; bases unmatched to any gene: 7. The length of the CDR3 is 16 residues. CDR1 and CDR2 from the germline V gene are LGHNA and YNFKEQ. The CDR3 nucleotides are TGTGCCAGCAGCCCACGACAGGGGAAAGACACCGGGGAGCTGTTTTTT. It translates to CASSPRQGKDTGELFF.

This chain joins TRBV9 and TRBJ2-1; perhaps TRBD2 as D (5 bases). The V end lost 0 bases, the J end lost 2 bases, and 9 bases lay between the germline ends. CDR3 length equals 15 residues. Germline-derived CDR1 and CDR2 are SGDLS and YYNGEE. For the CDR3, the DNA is TGTGCCAGCAGCGTAGGGTCGGGGACCTACAATGAGCAGTTCTTC. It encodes CASSVGSGTYNEQFF.

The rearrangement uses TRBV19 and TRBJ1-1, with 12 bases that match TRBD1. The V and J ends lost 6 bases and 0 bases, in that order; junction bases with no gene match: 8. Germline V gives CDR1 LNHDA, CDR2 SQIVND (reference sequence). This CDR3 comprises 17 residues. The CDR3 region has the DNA TGTGCCAGTAGGCCCCGGGACAGGGGGCAAGTGAACACTGAAGCTTTCTTT. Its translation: CASRPRDRGQVNTEAFF.

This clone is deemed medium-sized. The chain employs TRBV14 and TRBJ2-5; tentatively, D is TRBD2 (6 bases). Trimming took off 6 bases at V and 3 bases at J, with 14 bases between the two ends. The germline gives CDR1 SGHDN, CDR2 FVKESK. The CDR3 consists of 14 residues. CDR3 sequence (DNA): TGTGCCAGCAGTCCTCGGGGGTTGGAAGAGACCCAGTACTTC. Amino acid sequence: CASSPRGLEETQYF.

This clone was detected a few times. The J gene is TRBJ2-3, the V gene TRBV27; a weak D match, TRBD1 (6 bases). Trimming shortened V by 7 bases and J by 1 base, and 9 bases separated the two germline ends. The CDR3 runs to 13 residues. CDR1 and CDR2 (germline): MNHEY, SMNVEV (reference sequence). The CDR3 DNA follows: TGTGCCAGCACCAGACAGGGCACAGATACGCAGTATTTT. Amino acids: CASTRQGTDTQYF.

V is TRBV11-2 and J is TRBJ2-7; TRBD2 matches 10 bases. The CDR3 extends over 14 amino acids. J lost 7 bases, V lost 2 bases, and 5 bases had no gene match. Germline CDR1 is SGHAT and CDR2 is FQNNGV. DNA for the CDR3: TGTGCCAGCAGCTTACTAGCGGGAGCGGGGGAGCAGTACTTC. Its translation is CASSLLAGAGEQYF.

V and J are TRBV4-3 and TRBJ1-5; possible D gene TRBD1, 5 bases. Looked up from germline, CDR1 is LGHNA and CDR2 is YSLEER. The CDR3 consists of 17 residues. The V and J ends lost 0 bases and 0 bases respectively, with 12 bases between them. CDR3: CASSQDLSGDSNQPQHF. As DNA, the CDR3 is TGCGCCAGCAGCCAAGATTTATCGGGGGATAGCAATCAGCCCCAGCATTTT.

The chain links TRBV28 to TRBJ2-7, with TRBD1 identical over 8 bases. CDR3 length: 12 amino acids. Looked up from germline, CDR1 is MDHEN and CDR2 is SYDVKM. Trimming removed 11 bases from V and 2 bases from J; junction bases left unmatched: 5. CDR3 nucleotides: TGTGCCTCAGGACAGGGTCCCTACGAGCAGTACTTC. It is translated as CASGQGPYEQYF.

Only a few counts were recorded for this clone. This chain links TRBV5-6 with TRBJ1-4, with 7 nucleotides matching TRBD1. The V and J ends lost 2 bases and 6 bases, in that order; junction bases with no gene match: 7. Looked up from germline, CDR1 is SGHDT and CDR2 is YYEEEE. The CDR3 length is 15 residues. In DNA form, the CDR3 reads TGTGCCAGCAGCTTACAGGGGATCGGAGATGAAAAACTGTTTTTT. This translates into CASSLQGIGDEKLFF.

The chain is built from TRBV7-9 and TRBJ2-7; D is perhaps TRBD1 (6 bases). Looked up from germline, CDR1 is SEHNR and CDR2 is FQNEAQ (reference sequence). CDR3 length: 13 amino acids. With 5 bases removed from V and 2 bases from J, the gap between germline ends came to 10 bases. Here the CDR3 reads CASSLQGTYEQYF. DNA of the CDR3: TGTGCCAGCAGCCTACAGGGCACCTACGAGCAGTACTTC.

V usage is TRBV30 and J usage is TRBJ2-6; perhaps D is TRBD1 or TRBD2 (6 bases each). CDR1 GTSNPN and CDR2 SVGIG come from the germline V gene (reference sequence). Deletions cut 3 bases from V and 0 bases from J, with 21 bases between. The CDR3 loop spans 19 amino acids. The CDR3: CAWRMMGGAFISGANVLTF. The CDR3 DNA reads TGTGCCTGGAGAATGATGGGGGGCGCGTTTATCTCTGGGGCCAACGTCCTGACTTTC.